This T cell receptor beta chain derives from a study of blood T cell repertoires in COVID-19. At the level of the study: Material from acute and convalescent COVID-19 was sourced from the United States, Italy and Spain. Sources were T cells, B-cell-depleted T cells, or PBMCs; the material itself was cDNA or gDNA.

As handled by the study authors: Estimated nucleated cell counts came from reference gene primer amplification. Measured with immunoSEQ multiplex PCR; TCRdb has only the in-frame clones, and not every one. V, J and clone size are taken as reported in that table, and D and trimming were inferred from the DNA itself. The sample has about 120,000 clones, 75% to 90% seen once. The CDR3 has 13 amino acids. Germline assignment: CDR1 KGHSH and CDR2 LQKENI. The junction had 4 bases not matched to a gene; V was cut back by 6 bases and J by 8 bases. The V and J genes are TRBV18 and TRBJ2-4, with 10 bases lining up with TRBD1. This TCR was recovered from a human donor in a cohort sampled during active COVID-19. The sample comprised peripheral blood. The CDR3 here is CASSDRGDDIQYF. In DNA, the CDR3 is TGTGCCAGCTCGGACAGGGGGGACGACATTCAGTACTTC.